A selection of T cell receptor beta chains follows, all from one sample in a study of blood T cell repertoires in COVID-19. Assay: immunoSEQ multiplex PCR; the TCRdb copy retains only in-frame clones and omits some. The sample yields just over 250,000 clones, 70% to 90% seen once. The sequencing input was peripheral blood. The receptors stem from a woman between 50 and 59 years old with acute or convalescent COVID-19. Both conserved end residues are part of each CDR3. Each record gives: clone size, V gene, D gene, CDR3 length, J gene, CDR3 DNA, CDR3 protein. D genes are given only for firm matches. Rows may omit the clone size; those that give it use once, few, many or a size class.

.	TRBV6-5	.	15	TRBJ2-4	TGTGCCAGCAGTTACTCGTCAGGGTCAGGGAACATTCAGTACTTC	CASSYSSGSGNIQYF
.	TRBV18	TRBD1	14	TRBJ1-1	TGTGCCAGCTCCAGGACAGGGACGAACACTGAAGCTTTCTTT	CASSRTGTNTEAFF
.	TRBV10-2	.	12	TRBJ2-5	TGCGCCAGCAGTTGGACAAGAGGGACCCAGTACTTC	CASSWTRGTQYF
.	TRBV28	TRBD1	15	TRBJ1-4	TGTGCCAGCAGTTCTGGACAGGGGGCGTATGAAAAACTGTTTTTT	CASSSGQGAYEKLFF
.	TRBV5-5	.	15	TRBJ1-5	TGTGCCAGCAGCCAGGGGATGCGGACCAATCAGCCCCAGCATTTT	CASSQGMRTNQPQHF
.	TRBV7-3	.	15	TRBJ2-5	TGTGCCAGCAGCTTAGAAGGACATAAAGGAGAGACCCAGTACTTC	CASSLEGHKGETQYF
.	TRBV13	TRBD2	16	TRBJ2-1	TGTGCCAGCAGCCGCAGGGGACTAGCGACCTACAATGAGCAGTTCTTC	CASSRRGLATYNEQFF
.	TRBV13	TRBD2	17	TRBJ2-1	TGTGCCAGCAGACTAAGAGACGGGACTAGCGGATACAATGAGCAGTTCTTC	CASRLRDGTSGYNEQFF
.	TRBV28	TRBD1	14	TRBJ1-2	TGTGCCAGCAGTCCGACGACAGGGAACTATGGCTACACCTTC	CASSPTTGNYGYTF
.	TRBV24-1	.	13	TRBJ2-5	TGTGCCACCAGTAGGGGGTACCAAGAGACCCAGTACTTC	CATSRGYQETQYF
.	TRBV4-1	.	12	TRBJ1-1	TGCGCCAGCAGCCAACCCGGGACAGAAGCTTTCTTT	CASSQPGTEAFF
.	TRBV7-9	TRBD2	18	TRBJ2-6	TGTGCCAGCAGTGCTCCACTAGCGGGATTTGGTGGGGCCAACGTCCTGACTTTC	CASSAPLAGFGGANVLTF
.	TRBV18	TRBD1	15	TRBJ1-5	TGTGCCAGCTCACCTCTACAGGGGCCCAATCAGCCCCAGCATTTT	CASSPLQGPNQPQHF
.	TRBV11-3	.	13	TRBJ1-1	TGTGCCAGCAGCTTAGCCGTGAACACTGAAGCTTTCTTT	CASSLAVNTEAFF
.	TRBV28	TRBD1	17	TRBJ2-2	TGTGCCAGCAGTTTTCGGTCTTGGACAGGGAGGTCCGGGGAGCTGTTTTTT	CASSFRSWTGRSGELFF
.	TRBV27	.	14	TRBJ2-7	TGTGCCAGCAGTTCCCGGACATATTCCTACGAGCAGTACTTC	CASSSRTYSYEQYF
.	TRBV10-3	.	11	TRBJ2-7	TGTGCCAGCCAACAGGGCTCCGAGCAGTACTTC	CASQQGSEQYF
.	TRBV3-1/TRBV3-2	TRBD1	17	TRBJ2-2	TGTGCCAGCAGCCAAGCGGGACAGGGGGCTTACACCGGGGAGCTGTTTTTT	CASSQAGQGAYTGELFF
.	TRBV5-1	.	14	TRBJ2-7	TGCGCCAGCAGCCAAGACAGGTTCTACTACGAGCAGTACTTC	CASSQDRFYYEQYF
.	TRBV6-5	.	12	TRBJ1-1	TGTGCCAGCAGCACCCAGGGCAGTGAAGCTTTCTTT	CASSTQGSEAFF
few	TRBV19	TRBD1	15	TRBJ1-1	TGTGCCAGTATTGGGGCCAGGGGGTCGAACACTGAAGCTTTCTTT	CASIGARGSNTEAFF
.	TRBV27	TRBD2	13	TRBJ2-7	TGTGCCAGCAGTGCCGGGGGGGGATACGAGCAGTACTTC	CASSAGGGYEQYF
.	TRBV7-9	TRBD2	14	TRBJ2-7	TGTGCCAGCAGCCCTAGCGGGAGGGCCGACGAGCAGTACTTC	CASSPSGRADEQYF
.	TRBV5-1	TRBD1	16	TRBJ2-7	TGCGCCAGCAGCTTGGCCCCGGGACAGGGGGCCAACGAGCAGTACTTC	CASSLAPGQGANEQYF
.	TRBV30	TRBD2	15	TRBJ2-7	TGTGCCTGGAGTGTAACCCCCAGCGGGAGCGGCGAGCAGTACTTC	CAWSVTPSGSGEQYF
.	TRBV30	.	11	TRBJ2-7	TGTGCCTGGGGCACATCCTACGAGCAGTACTTC	CAWGTSYEQYF
.	TRBV11-2	TRBD2	14	TRBJ2-7	TGTGCCAGCAGCCCACTAGCGGGACGCTACGAGCAGTACTTC	CASSPLAGRYEQYF
.	TRBV6-4	TRBD1	19	TRBJ1-5	TGTGCCAGCGGGAAAAAACCAGGGGGGCGGGCCGGCGGGAATCAGCCCCAGCATTTT	CASGKKPGGRAGGNQPQHF
.	TRBV7-9	.	14	TRBJ1-1	TGTGCCAGCAGCTTAGTTCAGGGAACGGGTGAAGCTTTCTTT	CASSLVQGTGEAFF
.	TRBV24-1	.	14	TRBJ1-5	TGTGCCACCAGTGATCCGGGACAAAATCAGCCCCAGCATTTT	CATSDPGQNQPQHF
.	TRBV13	.	16	TRBJ2-1	TGTGCCAGCAGCTATCCGAGGGCTGGGGTGCACAATGAGCAGTTCTTC	CASSYPRAGVHNEQFF